This TCR beta chain came from a study of T cells after yellow fever vaccination. From the 5' RACE reads, TCRdb called clonotypes with MiXCR, one entry per CDR3 protein. This table holds 400,000 or so distinct CDR3 sequences, roughly a sixth found once. Germline V gene data show CDR1 as SGHVS and CDR2 as FNYEAQ. There are 17 residues in the CDR3. The ends were cut back, 0 bases at V and 1 base at J, with 14 bases in the middle. The sequenced sample was PBMCs, obtained before the yellow fever booster vaccination. The rearrangement links TRBV7-6 to TRBJ2-3; the D gene is possibly TRBD1 (7 bases). The source of this sequence is a young man who received the YFV17D yellow fever vaccine. The CDR3 loop reads CASSLAPGGWGTDTQYF. DNA of the CDR3: TGTGCCAGCAGCTTAGCCCCAGGGGGGTGGGGCACAGATACGCAGTATTTT.